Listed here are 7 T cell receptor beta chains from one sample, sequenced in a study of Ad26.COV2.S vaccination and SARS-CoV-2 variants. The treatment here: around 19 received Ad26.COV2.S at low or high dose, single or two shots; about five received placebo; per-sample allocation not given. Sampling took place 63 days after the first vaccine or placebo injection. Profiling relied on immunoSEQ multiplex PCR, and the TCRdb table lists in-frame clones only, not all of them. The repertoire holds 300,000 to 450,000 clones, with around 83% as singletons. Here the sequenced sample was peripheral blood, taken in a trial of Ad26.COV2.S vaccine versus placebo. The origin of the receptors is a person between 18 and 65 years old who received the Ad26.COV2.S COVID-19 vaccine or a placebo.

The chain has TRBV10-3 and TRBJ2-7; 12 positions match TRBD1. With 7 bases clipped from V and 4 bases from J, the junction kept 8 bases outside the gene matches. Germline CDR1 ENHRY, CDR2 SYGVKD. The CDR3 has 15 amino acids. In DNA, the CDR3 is TGTGCCATCAAAAGCGGGGGACAGGGGGCGTACGAGCAGTACTTC. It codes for CAIKSGGQGAYEQYF.

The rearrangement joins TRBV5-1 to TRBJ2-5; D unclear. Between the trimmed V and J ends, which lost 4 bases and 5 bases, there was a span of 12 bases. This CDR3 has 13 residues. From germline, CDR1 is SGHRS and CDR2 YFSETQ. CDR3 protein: CASSPSLRETQYF. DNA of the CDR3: TGCGCCAGCAGCCCCTCTTTGAGGGAGACCCAGTACTTC.

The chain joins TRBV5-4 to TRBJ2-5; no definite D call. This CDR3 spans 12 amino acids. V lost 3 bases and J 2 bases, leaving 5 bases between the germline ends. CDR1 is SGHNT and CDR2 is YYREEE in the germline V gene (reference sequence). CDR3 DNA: TGTGCCAGCAGCTGGGGTCAAGAGACCCAGTACTTC. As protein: CASSWGQETQYF.

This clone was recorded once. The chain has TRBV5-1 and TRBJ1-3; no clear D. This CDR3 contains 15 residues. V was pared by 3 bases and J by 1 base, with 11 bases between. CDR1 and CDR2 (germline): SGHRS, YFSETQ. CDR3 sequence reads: CASSYQMGSGNTIYF. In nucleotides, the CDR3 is TGCGCCAGCAGCTATCAAATGGGGTCTGGAAACACCATATATTTT.

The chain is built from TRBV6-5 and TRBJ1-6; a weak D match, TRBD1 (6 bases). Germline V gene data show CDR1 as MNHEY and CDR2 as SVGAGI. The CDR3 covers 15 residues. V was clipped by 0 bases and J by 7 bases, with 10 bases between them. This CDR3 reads CASSYSTGNNSPLHF. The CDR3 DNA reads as TGTGCCAGCAGTTACTCTACAGGGAACAATTCACCCCTCCACTTT.

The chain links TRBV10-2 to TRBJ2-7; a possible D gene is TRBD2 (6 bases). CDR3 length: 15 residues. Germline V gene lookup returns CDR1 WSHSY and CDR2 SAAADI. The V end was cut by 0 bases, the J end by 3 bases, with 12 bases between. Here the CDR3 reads CASSESGLEHYEQYF. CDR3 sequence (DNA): TGCGCCAGCAGTGAGTCGGGACTGGAGCACTACGAGCAGTACTTC.

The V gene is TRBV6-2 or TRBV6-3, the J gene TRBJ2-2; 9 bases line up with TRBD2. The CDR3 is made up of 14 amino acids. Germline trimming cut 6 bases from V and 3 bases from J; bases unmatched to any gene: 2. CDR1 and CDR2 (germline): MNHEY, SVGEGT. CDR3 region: CASSRTSDTGELFF. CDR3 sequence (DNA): TGTGCCAGCAGCCGGACTAGCGACACCGGGGAGCTGTTTTTT.